This TCR beta chain was obtained from a study of blood T cell repertoires in COVID-19. The overall study: Samples taken during acute and convalescent COVID-19 were collected in the United States, Italy and Spain. Sample material is recorded as cDNA or gDNA derived from T cells, B-cell-depleted T cells, or PBMCs.

CDR3 length: 15 amino acids. Germline V lookup: CDR1 SGHKS, CDR2 YYEKEE (reference sequence). The ends lost 0 bases at V and 7 bases at J; junction bases unmatched: 5. Original analysis: Estimation of nucleated cell counts was performed using reference gene primer amplification. Clones were sequenced by immunoSEQ multiplex PCR, and TCRdb holds only the in-frame ones, with some missing. Clone size and the V and J calls come from that table; the DNA yielded D and trimming. The sample lists about 270,000 clones; approximately 89% were seen once. This clonotype was obtained from a woman in her forties or fifties with acute or convalescent COVID-19. The chain is built from TRBV5-5 and TRBJ1-4; TRBD1 agrees at 8 bases. Sequencing input: peripheral blood. As DNA, the CDR3 is TGTGCCAGCAGCTTGGACCCCGGGACAGGTGAAAAACTGTTTTTT. It yields the protein CASSLDPGTGEKLFF.